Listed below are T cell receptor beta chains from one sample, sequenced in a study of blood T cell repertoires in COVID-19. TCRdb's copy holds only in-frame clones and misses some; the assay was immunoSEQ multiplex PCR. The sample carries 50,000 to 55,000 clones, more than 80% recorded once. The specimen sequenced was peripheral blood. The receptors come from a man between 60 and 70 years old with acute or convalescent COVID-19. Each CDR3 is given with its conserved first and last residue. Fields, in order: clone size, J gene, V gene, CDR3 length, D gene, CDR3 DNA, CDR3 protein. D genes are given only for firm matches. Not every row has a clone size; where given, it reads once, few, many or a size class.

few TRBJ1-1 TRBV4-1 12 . TGCGCCAGCAGCTCCATGAACACTGAAGCTTTCTTT CASSSMNTEAFF
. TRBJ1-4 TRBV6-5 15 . TGTGCCAGCAGTTCAACAGGGCCGGGTAATGAAAAACTGTTTTTT CASSSTGPGNEKLFF
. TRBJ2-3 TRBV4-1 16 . TGCGCCAGCAGCCTAGTGGGTCAAGACAGAACAGATACGCAGTATTTT CASSLVGQDRTDTQYF
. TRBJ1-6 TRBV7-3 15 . TGTGCCAGCAGCTTAAGTCTTATTCCTAATTCACCCCTCCACTTT CASSLSLIPNSPLHF
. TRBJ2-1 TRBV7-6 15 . TGTGCCAGCAGCTTAGTACGGGAGCGGTACAATGAGCAGTTCTTC CASSLVRERYNEQFF
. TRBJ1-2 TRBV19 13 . TGTGCCAGTAGTATCGAGGGAACCTATGGCTACACCTTC CASSIEGTYGYTF
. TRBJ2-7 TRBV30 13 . TGTGCCTGGAGTATCGGACTACTCTACGAGCAGTACTTC CAWSIGLLYEQYF
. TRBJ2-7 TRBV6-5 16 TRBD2 TGTGCCAGCAGTTACTCGGGACTAGCGGGAGCCCACGAGCAGTACTTC CASSYSGLAGAHEQYF
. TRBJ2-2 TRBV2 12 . TGTGCCAGCAGTGTCCGGGGCGGGGAGCTGTTTTTT CASSVRGGELFF
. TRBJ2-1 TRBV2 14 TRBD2 TGTGCCAGCAAGCCACTAGCGGCATACAATGAGCAGTTCTTC CASKPLAAYNEQFF
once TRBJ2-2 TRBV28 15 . TGTGCCAGCAGTTTATCTATCGCGGCCACCGGGGAGCTGTTTTTT CASSLSIAATGELFF
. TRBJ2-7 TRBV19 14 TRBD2 TGTGCCAGTAGCACAGCGGGAGGGCCGTACGAGCAGTACTTC CASSTAGGPYEQYF
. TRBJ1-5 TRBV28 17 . TGTGCCAGCAGCACGACGGGCATGGGGGCAAAGACTCAGCCCCAGCATTTT CASSTTGMGAKTQPQHF
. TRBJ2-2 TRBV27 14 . TGTGCCAGCAGTTTCATCAGGAACACCGGGGAGCTGTTTTTT CASSFIRNTGELFF
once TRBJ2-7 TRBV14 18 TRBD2 TGTGCCAGCAGCCAAGATGGGCTAGCGGGAGGACCCTCCTACGAGCAGTACTTC CASSQDGLAGGPSYEQYF
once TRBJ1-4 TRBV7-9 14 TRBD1 TGTGCCAGCACCGGGGACAGGAATAATGAAAAACTGTTTTTT CASTGDRNNEKLFF
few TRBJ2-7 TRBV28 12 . TGTGCCAGCAGTACCTCTAGCGACGAGCAGTACTTC CASSTSSDEQYF
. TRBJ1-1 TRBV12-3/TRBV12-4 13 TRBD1 TGTGCCAGCAGTTGGGGACAGGGGGCTGAAGCTTTCTTT CASSWGQGAEAFF
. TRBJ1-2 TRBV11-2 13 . TGTGCCAGCAGCTTATCCGGGAACTATGGCTACACCTTC CASSLSGNYGYTF
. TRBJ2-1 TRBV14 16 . TGTGCCAGCAGCCATTGGACAGCGAAGAAATACAATGAGCAGTTCTTC CASSHWTAKKYNEQFF
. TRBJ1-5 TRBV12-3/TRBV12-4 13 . TGTGCCAGCAGGACCTTAGGGGATCAGCCCCAGCATTTT CASRTLGDQPQHF
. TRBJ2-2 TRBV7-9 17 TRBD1 TGTGCCAGCAGCCCAATTACGGGACAGGGGAACACCGGGGAGCTGTTTTTT CASSPITGQGNTGELFF
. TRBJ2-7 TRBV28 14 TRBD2 TGTGCCATTACTCGGACTAGCGGGAGGGACGAGCAGTACTTC CAITRTSGRDEQYF
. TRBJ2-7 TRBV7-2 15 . TGTGCCAGCAGCCCAGGACTTCATAGCTCCTACGAGCAGTACTTC CASSPGLHSSYEQYF
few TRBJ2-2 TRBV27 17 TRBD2 TGTGCCAGCAGCCACCCGAGGAGCGGGAGGGCCCGCGGGGAGCTGTTTTTT CASSHPRSGRARGELFF
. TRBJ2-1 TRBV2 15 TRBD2 TGTGCCAGCAGAATCCAAGGGAGCGGGGTCAGTGAGCAGTTCTTC CASRIQGSGVSEQFF
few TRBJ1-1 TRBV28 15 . TGTGCCAGCAGCCTGGCGGGGGGGCCGAACACTGAAGCTTTCTTT CASSLAGGPNTEAFF
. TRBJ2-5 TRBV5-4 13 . TGTGCCAGCAGCCCGGACAGTCAAGAGACCCAGTACTTC CASSPDSQETQYF
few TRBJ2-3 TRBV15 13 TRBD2 TGTGCCTTCGGGACTAGCGGGGCAGATACGCAGTATTTT CAFGTSGADTQYF
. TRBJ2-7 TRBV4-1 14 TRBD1 TGCGCCAGCAGCTCCCTGACAGGGTATTACGAGCAGTACTTC CASSSLTGYYEQYF
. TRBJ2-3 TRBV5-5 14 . TGTGCCAGCAGCGCTACTAGAACAACAGATACGCAGTATTTT CASSATRTTDTQYF
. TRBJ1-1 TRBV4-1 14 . TGCGCCAGCAGCCAAGATCGGACCGAGGGCCTGGCTTTCTTT CASSQDRTEGLAFF
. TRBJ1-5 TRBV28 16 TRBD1 TGTGCCAGCGGCGGACAGGGGGGTTTTAGCAATCAGCCCCAGCATTTT CASGGQGGFSNQPQHF
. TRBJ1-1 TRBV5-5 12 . TGTGCCAGCAGCCCATGGACTTATGAAGCTTTCTTT CASSPWTYEAFF
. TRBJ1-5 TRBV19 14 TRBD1 TGTGCCAGTAGTATGACAGGGGTCAATCAGCCCCAGCATTTT CASSMTGVNQPQHF
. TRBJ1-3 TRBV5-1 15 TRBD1 TGCGCCAGCAGCTTGGAGGCAGGGGGTGGAAACACCATATATTTT CASSLEAGGGNTIYF
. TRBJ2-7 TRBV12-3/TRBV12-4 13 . TGTGCCAGCAGTTTAGAGCAGGTCAGCGAGCAGTACTTC CASSLEQVSEQYF
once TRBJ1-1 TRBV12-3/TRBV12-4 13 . TGTGCCAGCAGTTTGGCGACAAACACTGAAGCTTTCTTT CASSLATNTEAFF
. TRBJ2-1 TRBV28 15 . TGTGCCAGCAGCCCCGTAGGGGCCCTTAGGAATGAGCAGTTCTTC CASSPVGALRNEQFF